The 25 T cell receptor beta chains below all came from one sample that was sequenced in a study of T cell responses to AZD1222 COVID-19 vaccine (dated by TCRdb to 2020 to 2023). The library was built by means of the immunoSEQ multiplex PCR assay. Entries here come from immuneACCESS through TCRdb and include only in-frame sequences with V and J called. Some clones fail to appear in such tables; in the studies checked, an unresolved V gene covers under half of the shortfall, and the cause of the remainder is unknown. The sample data list 150,000 to 200,000 clones, and just over 85% of these were observed just once. The ten top clones hold approximately 10% of the sample. The time point label on this specimen signifies: about 28 days (+/-7) after the second vaccine dose. The input for sequencing was peripheral blood, taken 28 days after the second AZD1222 dose. The receptors stem from an adult who received the AZD1222 COVID-19 vaccine.

This clone has a handful of counts. This sequence joins TRBV9 and TRBJ2-3; TRBD2 might be the D (6 bases). Germline-derived CDR1 and CDR2 are SGDLS and YYNGEE. The CDR3 runs to 17 residues. Deletions cut 1 base from V and 2 bases from J, with 17 bases between. This chain's CDR3 is CASSVFGGASITDTQYF. CDR3 in DNA: TGTGCCAGCAGCGTATTCGGAGGGGCGTCCATCACAGATACGCAGTATTTT. Full variable domain (outside the CDR3, taken from reference TRBV9 and TRBJ2-3): DSGVTQTPKHLITATGQRVTLRCSPRSGDLSVYWYQQSLDQGLQFLIQYYNGEERAKGNILERFSAQQFPDLHSELNLSSLELGDSALYFCASSVFGGASITDTQYFGPGTRLTVL.

V and J are TRBV7-2 and TRBJ2-1, with D possibly being TRBD2 (7 bases). CDR1 is SGHTA and CDR2 is FQGNSA in the germline V gene. The ends were cut back, 5 bases at V and 6 bases at J, with 17 bases in the middle. The CDR3 totals 15 residues. CDR3 sequence (DNA): TGTGCCAGCAGCCCCGGCGGCGGGGGCGGCAATGAGCAGTTCTTC. Its protein is CASSPGGGGGNEQFF.

This clone was observed a few times. The chain is built from TRBV6-5 and TRBJ1-1, with D perhaps TRBD1 (6 bases). This CDR3 has 16 amino acids. With 0 bases removed from V and 6 bases from J, the gap between germline ends came to 17 bases. Germline CDR1 reads MNHEY; CDR2 reads SVGAGI. This chain's CDR3 is CASSYSQGSLWPEAFF. CDR3 DNA sequence: TGTGCCAGCAGTTACTCACAGGGCAGTTTGTGGCCTGAAGCTTTCTTT.

The chain carries TRBV5-1 and TRBJ1-3; D call uncertain. V lost 4 bases, J lost 4 bases, and 15 bases lay in between. Germline values: CDR1 SGHRS, CDR2 YFSETQ. The CDR3 is 15 amino acids. The CDR3 spells CASSPGEGRGNTIYF. Here the CDR3 DNA reads TGCGCCAGCAGCCCCGGGGAGGGTAGAGGAAACACCATATATTTT.

This chain connects TRBV7-9 to TRBJ1-2, with D possibly being TRBD1 (5 bases). V lost 5 bases, J lost 2 bases, and 12 bases lay in between. The length of the CDR3 is 14 residues. Looked up from germline, CDR1 is SEHNR and CDR2 is FQNEAQ (reference sequence). The CDR3 reads CASSPGTANYGYTF. For the CDR3, the DNA is TGTGCCAGCAGCCCGGGGACCGCGAACTATGGCTACACCTTC.

The chain links TRBV30 to TRBJ1-5; TRBD1 is a possible D gene (6 bases). The CDR3 length is 14 residues. Trimming stripped 5 bases from V and 7 bases from J, with 18 bases between. Per germline, CDR1 GTSNPN and CDR2 SVGIG (reference sequence). The CDR3 region is CAWGTYRDEQPQHF. The CDR3 DNA is TGTGCCTGGGGGACCTACAGGGATGAACAGCCCCAGCATTTT.

The chain links TRBV3-1 (or the pseudogene TRBV3-2) to TRBJ2-5, with a weak D call TRBD2 (5 bases). CDR1 and CDR2 from the germline V gene are LGHDT and YNNKEL (reference sequence). CDR3 length: 15 residues. The V gene lost 3 bases and the J gene lost 5 bases, with 16 bases spanning the gap. The CDR3 DNA follows: TGTGCCAGCAGCCAGTACGGGGTCCAACCTGAGACCCAGTACTTC. As protein: CASSQYGVQPETQYF.

V usage is TRBV29-1 and J usage is TRBJ1-1, with a possible D match to TRBD1 (5 bases). The CDR3 totals 13 residues. V dropped 6 bases and J dropped 4 bases, with 15 bases sitting between them. Germline assignment: CDR1 SQVTM and CDR2 ANQGSEA. DNA for the CDR3: TGCAGCGTCCCCCCCAGGGCAGGCACTGAAGCTTTCTTT. The encoded protein is CSVPPRAGTEAFF. The full variable domain, rest sourced from reference TRBV29-1 and TRBJ1-1, is SAVISQKPSRDICQRGTSLTIQCQVDSQVTMMFWYRQQPGQSLTLIATANQGSEATYESGFVIDKFPISRPNLTFSTLTVSNMSPEDSSIYLCSVPPRAGTEAFFGQGTRLTVV.

As DNA, the CDR3 is TGTGCCAGCAGCTTAAATCCCCAGGGGCATAGCAATCAGCCCCAGCATTTT. It translates to CASSLNPQGHSNQPQHF. The chain joins TRBV7-3 to TRBJ1-5; a possible D gene is TRBD1 (6 bases). The CDR3 covers 17 residues. CDR1 is SGHTA and CDR2 is FQGTGA in the germline V gene. V was pared by 1 base and J by 0 bases, with 13 bases between.

The chain joins TRBV6-6 to TRBJ2-7, with D unresolved. The CDR3 sequence is 16 residues long. V was cut by 0 bases and J by 0 bases, with 12 bases left in between. CDR1 MNHNY and CDR2 SVGAGI come from the germline V gene (reference sequence). In nucleotides, the CDR3 is TGTGCCAGCAGTTACTCGTTGTCGAAGAGCTCCTACGAGCAGTACTTC. Translated, it gives CASSYSLSKSSYEQYF.

For this clone: Germline is not matched at one junction end, which may reflect a read error. V is TRBV7-7 and J is TRBJ2-7; the match to TRBD1 covers 11 bases. Germline V CDR1 and CDR2: SSHAT, FNYEAQ (reference sequence). The CDR3 has 15 residues. CDR3 sequence reads: CASSQGQGDTYEQYF. DNA of the CDR3: TGTGCTAGCAGCCAGGGACAGGGGGACACCTACGAGCAGTACTTC.

The V and J genes are TRBV19 and TRBJ2-2; D may correspond to TRBD1 or TRBD2 (5 bases each). The CDR3 contains 14 residues. Trimming took off 10 bases at V and 5 bases at J, with 17 bases between the two ends. Germline V gene sequence: CDR1 LNHDA, CDR2 SQIVND (reference sequence). The CDR3 protein is CAIRVRGETGELFF. CDR3 bases: TGTGCCATTAGAGTGCGAGGGGAAACCGGGGAGCTGTTTTTT.

In nucleotides, the CDR3 is TGTGCCAGCAGCCAAGGGCAGAACACTGAAGCTTTCTTT. Protein: CASSQGQNTEAFF. The chain joins TRBV3-1 (or the pseudogene TRBV3-2) to TRBJ1-1; no firm D call. The CDR3 is 13 residues long. V lost 1 base, J lost 1 base, and 4 bases lay in between. Per the germline V gene, CDR1 is LGHDT and CDR2 is YNNKEL (reference sequence).

V gene TRBV6-2 or TRBV6-3 combines with J gene TRBJ2-5, with TRBD1 matching over 9 bases. This CDR3 comprises 15 residues. The V and J ends lost 2 bases and 5 bases, in that order; junction bases with no gene match: 6. Germline CDR1 reads MNHEY; CDR2 reads SVGEGT. CDR3 nucleotides: TGTGCCAGCAGTTACCCGGGGACAGGGCGGGAGACCCAGTACTTC. This sequence encodes CASSYPGTGRETQYF.

The chain uses TRBV7-8 and TRBJ1-1; D may be TRBD1 (6 bases). Trimming removed 4 bases at V and 0 bases at J, with 12 bases between. CDR1 and CDR2 from the germline V gene are SGHVS and FQNEAQ. There are 15 residues in the CDR3. Here the CDR3 reads CASSSVDRMNTEAFF. The DNA of the CDR3 is TGTGCCAGCAGCTCTGTAGACAGGATGAACACTGAAGCTTTCTTT. Full variable domain (remainder filled in from reference TRBV7-8 and TRBJ1-1): GAGVSQSPRYKVAKRGQDVALRCDPISGHVSLFWYQQALGQGPEFLTYFQNEAQLDKSGLPSDRFFAERPEGSVSTLKIQRTQQEDSAVYLCASSSVDRMNTEAFFGQGTRLTVV.

The chain joins TRBV3-1 (or the pseudogene TRBV3-2) to TRBJ2-7; D may be TRBD1 or TRBD2 (6 bases each). Germline lookup yields CDR1 LGHDT and CDR2 YNNKEL (reference sequence). The CDR3 has 15 amino acids. V lost 4 bases and J 2 bases, leaving 15 bases between the germline ends. CDR3 residues: CASSPGGFYPYEQYF. Written as DNA, the CDR3 is TGTGCCAGCAGCCCCGGGGGCTTCTATCCCTACGAGCAGTACTTC.

This chain links TRBV6-5 with TRBJ2-7; D is tentatively TRBD1 or TRBD2 (6 bases each). V gave up 0 bases and J gave up 0 bases, with 12 bases separating them. CDR3 length equals 16 residues. Germline lookup yields CDR1 MNHEY and CDR2 SVGAGI. The CDR3 bases are TGTGCCAGCAGTTACTCGACGGGGGCGAGCTCCTACGAGCAGTACTTC. Encoded protein: CASSYSTGASSYEQYF.

The chain is built from TRBV19 and TRBJ2-5, with 9 bases matching TRBD1. CDR3 length: 14 amino acids. Germline-derived CDR1 and CDR2 are LNHDA and SQIVND (reference sequence). V was clipped by 6 bases and J by 2 bases; unmatched bases: 4. The DNA of the CDR3 is TGTGCCAGTAGGGGGACAGGGAGGCAAGAGACCCAGTACTTC. Translated: CASRGTGRQETQYF.

V is TRBV6-5 and J is TRBJ2-6; D gene ambiguous. CDR1 and CDR2 from the germline V gene are MNHEY and SVGAGI. CDR3 length: 15 amino acids. V was cut by 8 bases and J by 0 bases, with 11 bases left in between. The CDR3 loop is CASRSWVSGANVLTF. In nucleotides, the CDR3 is TGTGCCAGCCGGTCGTGGGTCTCTGGGGCCAACGTCCTGACTTTC.

A few counts support this clone. Other DNA sequences within the sample encode an identical CDR3. The chain has TRBV7-3 and TRBJ1-3; D uncertain. Trimming took 0 bases from V and 1 from J, leaving 4 bases between them. Per the germline V gene, CDR1 is SGHTA and CDR2 is FQGTGA. There are 14 residues in the CDR3. CDR3 nucleotide sequence: TGTGCCAGCAGCTTAACCGGGTCTGGAAACACCATATATTTT. This gives the protein CASSLTGSGNTIYF.

In this sample, this clone turned up a few times. The chain links TRBV7-9 to TRBJ1-4; 7 bases are a match to TRBD1. The CDR3 totals 15 residues. The germline V gene has CDR1 SEHNR and CDR2 FQNEAQ (reference sequence). V lost 3 bases, J lost 5 bases, and 6 bases stayed unmatched. CDR3 sequence: CASSFSGTENEKLFF. CDR3 in DNA: TGTGCCAGCAGCTTCTCCGGGACAGAGAATGAAAAACTGTTTTTT. Together with reference TRBV7-9 and TRBJ1-4, the CDR3 gives the full variable domain: DTGVSQNPRHKITKRGQNVTFRCDPISEHNRLYWYRQTLGQGPEFLTYFQNEAQLEKSRLLSDRFSAERPKGSFSTLEIQRTEQGDSAMYLCASSFSGTENEKLFFGSGTQLSVL.

The rearrangement links TRBV20-1 to TRBJ2-5; a weak D match, TRBD2 (6 bases). The CDR3 covers 13 residues. The ends were cut back, 3 bases at V and 4 bases at J, with 12 bases in the middle. Germline V gives CDR1 DFQATT, CDR2 SNEGSKA (reference sequence). CDR3 sequence reads: CSASDRERETQYF. The CDR3 DNA sequence: TGCAGTGCTAGTGACCGGGAGCGAGAGACCCAGTACTTC.

The chain couples TRBV3-1 (or the pseudogene TRBV3-2) to TRBJ1-2; the D is unclear. Looked up from germline, CDR1 is LGHDT and CDR2 is YNNKEL (reference sequence). This CDR3 is built from 15 residues. The ends were cut back, 5 bases at V and 8 bases at J, with 21 bases in the middle. The CDR3 DNA follows: TGTGCCAGCAGCACGGAAGGCCGGAGACTAGGAGGCTACACCTTC. Translating gives CASSTEGRRLGGYTF.

V and J are TRBV7-2 and TRBJ2-1, with 7 bases aligning to TRBD2. The CDR3 sequence is 15 residues long. Germline CDR1 and CDR2: SGHTA and FQGNSA. V lost 1 base to trimming and J lost 7 bases; unmatched junction nucleotides: 7. The CDR3 sequence is CASSLGGRTRNEQFF. In nucleotides, the CDR3 is TGTGCCAGCAGCTTAGGCGGGCGGACTAGAAATGAGCAGTTCTTC.

This clone was counted once. This chain links TRBV5-8 with TRBJ1-6; TRBD1 aligns across 7 bases. This CDR3 spans 15 amino acids. CDR1 and CDR2 (germline): SGHTS, YDEGEE. J was trimmed by 8 bases and V by 0 bases; bases with no gene match: 5. CDR3 DNA sequence: TGTGCCAGCAGCTTGGATGTCAGGGGGGATTCACCCCTCCACTTT. This gives the protein CASSLDVRGDSPLHF.